A single sample gave rise to the 26 T cell receptor beta chains below, sequenced in a study of T cell repertoires in cytomegalovirus infection. Each CDR3 protein gets one entry after TCRdb re-called the reads with MiXCR. Here the sample spans over 250,000 distinct CDR3 sequences, around 20% being singletons. For these TCRs, the target antigens are not known. The starting material was cultured PBMCs, obtained from culture after CMV antigen stimulation. These receptors were obtained from a human donor in good health (CMV status not recorded). Some clones in this sample may be carry-over from other donors' samples.

The gene calls are TRBV20-1 and TRBJ2-7; 9 bases are a match to TRBD2. The J segment lost 4 bases and the V segment lost 7 bases, leaving 5 bases of the junction unmatched. CDR3 length equals 12 residues. Germline CDR1 DFQATT, CDR2 SNEGSKA (reference sequence). CDR3 loop: CSGVAGAYEQYF. CDR3 DNA sequence: TGCAGTGGGGTAGCGGGAGCTTACGAGCAGTACTTC.

This chain links TRBV28 with TRBJ1-5, with TRBD1 matching over 10 bases. This CDR3 comprises 13 residues. The junction had 7 bases not matched to a gene; V was cut back by 5 bases and J by 12 bases. Per germline, CDR1 MDHEN and CDR2 SYDVKM. CDR3 in DNA: TGTGCCAGCAGTCGCTCCGGGACAGGGGACCAGCATTTT. It specifies CASSRSGTGDQHF. The full variable domain, its missing parts supplied by reference TRBV28 and TRBJ1-5, is DVKVTQSSRYLVKRTGEKVFLECVQDMDHENMFWYRQDPGLGLRLIYFSYDVKMKEKGDIPEGYSVSREKKERFSLILESASTNQTSMYLCASSRSGTGDQHFGDGTRLSIL.

This clonotype was detected only a few times. The chain employs TRBV19 and TRBJ1-4, with D hard to call. V lost 5 bases to trimming and J lost 7 bases, with 5 bases between them. The CDR3 covers 11 residues. From germline, CDR1 is LNHDA and CDR2 SQIVND (reference sequence). CDR3 loop: CASSVREKLFF. The CDR3 DNA reads TGTGCCAGTAGTGTCCGTGAAAAACTGTTTTTT.

This clonotype was detected ten times or more. J is TRBJ2-2 and V is TRBV11-2; D not certain. The V end lost 1 base, the J end lost 0 bases, and 6 bases lay between the germline ends. Per germline, CDR1 SGHAT and CDR2 FQNNGV. The CDR3 runs to 15 residues. Here the CDR3 reads CASSLGLTNTGELFF. CDR3 DNA sequence: TGTGCCAGCAGCTTAGGTCTGACGAACACCGGGGAGCTGTTTTTT.

The V call is TRBV7-8, the J call TRBJ2-7, with TRBD2 identical over 11 bases. CDR1 is SGHVS, CDR2 FQNEAQ, per germline. This CDR3 comprises 15 residues. Trimming removed 5 bases from V and 5 bases from J; junction bases left unmatched: 8. In DNA form, the CDR3 reads TGTGCCAGCAGCCCCTTTAGCGGGAGGGCCCACGAGCAGTACTTC. Its protein product is CASSPFSGRAHEQYF.

The J gene is TRBJ1-5, the V gene TRBV12-3 or TRBV12-4, with D possibly being TRBD1 (6 bases). This CDR3 region has 17 residues. Trimming shortened V by 5 bases and J by 3 bases, and 20 bases separated the two germline ends. The CDR3 DNA is TGTGCCAGCAGTCTGGAACAGGGAAGGTCTGACAATCAGCCCCAGCATTTT. This sequence encodes CASSLEQGRSDNQPQHF.

The genes are TRBV4-1 and TRBJ2-2; D may be TRBD1 or TRBD2 (5 bases each). Per the germline V gene, CDR1 is MGHRA and CDR2 is YSYEKL. V was shortened by 0 bases and J by 1 base, with 15 bases between the two germline ends. This CDR3 is built from 18 residues. The CDR3 protein is CASSQDRPGQRNTGELFF. The DNA of the CDR3 is TGCGCCAGCAGCCAAGATCGGCCGGGGCAGCGGAACACCGGGGAGCTGTTTTTT.

This clonotype showed up many times. This chain joins TRBV28 and TRBJ2-7, with D possibly matching TRBD2 (6 bases). The CDR3 is 15 residues long. CDR1 MDHEN and CDR2 SYDVKM come from the germline V gene. V was pared by 6 bases and J by 3 bases, with 18 bases between. This chain's CDR3 is CASSPGDWKDYEQYV. In nucleotides, the CDR3 is TGTGCCAGCAGCCCGGGGGATTGGAAAGACTACGAGCAGTACGTC.

This clonotype was counted between two and nine times. This sequence joins TRBV6-2 or TRBV6-3 and TRBJ2-1; D may be TRBD2 (5 bases). From germline, CDR1 is MNHEY and CDR2 SVGEGT. CDR3 size: 12 residues. The V end lost 6 bases, the J end lost 13 bases, and 16 bases lay between the germline ends. The CDR3 nucleotides read TGTGCCAGCAGGTCCGACTCTAGCCTTCAGTTCTTC. Protein: CASRSDSSLQFF.

In this sample, this clonotype turned up a few times. The rearrangement joins TRBV7-2 to TRBJ2-7; the match to TRBD2 covers 10 bases. This CDR3 is 12 amino acids long. The V segment lost 10 bases and the J segment 1 base; nucleotides outside the gene matches: 1. CDR1 and CDR2 from the germline V gene are SGHTA and FQGNSA. The CDR3 sequence is CAILAGSYEQYF. CDR3 DNA sequence: TGTGCCATACTAGCGGGGTCCTACGAGCAGTACTTC.

This clonotype was counted between two and nine times. The chain employs TRBV19 and TRBJ2-7; D gene uncertain. The length of the CDR3 is 14 residues. Trimming removed 10 bases from V and 1 base from J, with 17 bases in between. Germline CDR1 reads LNHDA; CDR2 reads SQIVND (reference sequence). The DNA of the CDR3 is TGTGCCACCCGCCCCTATGTTGGTTCCTACGAGCAGTACGTC. Translation: CATRPYVGSYEQYV.

The chain joins TRBV20-1 to TRBJ2-5; 12 bases are shared with TRBD2. The CDR3 is made up of 18 amino acids. J gave up 2 bases and V 0 bases, and 10 bases lay outside the gene matches. CDR1 DFQATT and CDR2 SNEGSKA come from the germline V gene (reference sequence). The CDR3 here is CSARDNSGTSGYQETQYF. Written as DNA, the CDR3 is TGCAGTGCTAGAGATAACTCCGGGACTAGCGGGTATCAAGAGACCCAGTACTTC.

J is TRBJ2-1 and V is TRBV7-2; D remains unclear. V was clipped by 5 bases and J by 2 bases, with 10 bases between them. Germline V gene sequence: CDR1 SGHTA, CDR2 FQGNSA. The CDR3 has 14 residues. This CDR3 is CASSAAGTYNEQFF. The DNA for the CDR3 is TGTGCCAGCAGCGCCGCTGGGACCTACAATGAGCAGTTCTTC. Together with reference TRBV7-2 and TRBJ2-1, the CDR3 gives the full variable domain: GAGVSQSPSNKVTEKGKDVELRCDPISGHTALYWYRQSLGQGLEFLIYFQGNSAPDKSGLPSDRFSAERTGGSVSTLTIQRTQQEDSAVYLCASSAAGTYNEQFFGPGTRLTVL.

The chain combines TRBV28 with TRBJ2-5; either TRBD1 or TRBD2 may supply D (6 bases each). Trimming removed 4 bases at V and 5 bases at J, with 14 bases between. Germline V lookup: CDR1 MDHEN, CDR2 SYDVKM. This CDR3 has 14 residues. The CDR3 DNA follows: TGTGCCAGCAGTTCCGGGGGCACGACGGAGACCCAGTACTTC. Translated, it gives CASSSGGTTETQYF.

This clonotype has only a few counts. This chain connects TRBV6-1 to TRBJ2-6; 10 positions agree with TRBD2. CDR3 length equals 15 residues. Germline V gene data show CDR1 as MNHNS and CDR2 as SASEGT. V lost 9 bases, J lost 4 bases, and 6 bases stayed unmatched. CDR3 nucleotides: TGTGCCAGTACGGGACTAGCGACCGGGGCCAACGTCCTGACTTTC. Its translation is CASTGLATGANVLTF.

V and J are TRBV12-3 or TRBV12-4 and TRBJ1-5; possibly TRBD1 for D (6 bases). Trimming removed 4 bases at V and 5 bases at J, with 12 bases between. The CDR3 runs 14 residues. DNA of the CDR3: TGTGCCAGCAGTTGGACAGTACCTGATCAGCCCCAGCATTTT. Protein: CASSWTVPDQPQHF.

This clonotype has just a few counts. This rearrangement joins TRBV7-8 to TRBJ2-7; D gene ambiguous. Germline CDR1 SGHVS, CDR2 FQNEAQ. There are 14 residues in the CDR3. V lost 3 bases to trimming and J lost 3 bases, with 12 bases between them. In DNA form, the CDR3 reads TGTGCCAGCAGCTTGGCGAGGAGTATCTACGAGCAGTACTTC. Its translation is CASSLARSIYEQYF.

Concerning this clonotype: One end of the junction varies from germline; a read error may be responsible. The chain is built from TRBV3-1 and TRBJ1-2; D unresolved. This CDR3 has 14 amino acids. Looked up from germline, CDR1 is LGHDT and CDR2 is YNNKEL (reference sequence). The CDR3 nucleotides read TGTGCCAGCAACCAAGTCGGGCAGCGTCGGGGCTACACCTTC. Translation gives CASNQVGQRRGYTF.

A few counts support this clonotype. This chain links TRBV4-3 with TRBJ1-6, with unresolved D. V was clipped by 3 bases and J by 4 bases, with 7 bases between them. Germline assignment: CDR1 LGHNA and CDR2 YSLEER. This CDR3 comprises 14 residues. CDR3 coding DNA: TGCGCCAGCAGCCATTCGGGTTATAATTCACCCCTCCACTTT. It is translated as CASSHSGYNSPLHF.

This clonotype was seen many times. The chain recombines TRBV7-9 with TRBJ2-1, with D possibly being TRBD2 (6 bases). This CDR3 has 13 residues. With 1 base removed from V and 6 bases from J, the gap between germline ends came to 7 bases. Germline loops: CDR1 SEHNR, CDR2 FQNEAQ (reference sequence). The CDR3 sequence is CASSLEGGNEQFF. In nucleotides, the CDR3 is TGTGCCAGCAGCTTAGAGGGAGGCAATGAGCAGTTCTTC. Filled out from reference TRBV7-9 and TRBJ2-1, the complete variable domain reads DTGVSQNPRHKITKRGQNVTFRCDPISEHNRLYWYRQTLGQGPEFLTYFQNEAQLEKSRLLSDRFSAERPKGSFSTLEIQRTEQGDSAMYLCASSLEGGNEQFFGPGTRLTVL.

This clonotype was observed at least ten times. The V gene is TRBV5-1, the J gene TRBJ2-7; 9 bases align to TRBD2. This CDR3 has 16 residues. V trimming: 3 bases; J trimming: 3 bases; junction bases outside the gene matches: 10. The germline CDR1 and CDR2 sequences are SGHRS and YFSETQ. CDR3 protein: CASSSILAGDFYEQYV. The CDR3, as DNA: TGCGCCAGCAGCTCGATACTAGCGGGCGACTTCTACGAGCAGTACGTC.

This clonotype showed up just a few times. The chain couples TRBV6-6 to TRBJ2-2; 7 positions match TRBD2. From germline, CDR1 is MNHNY and CDR2 SVGAGI (reference sequence). The V segment lost 10 bases and the J segment 6 bases; nucleotides outside the gene matches: 8. The CDR3 covers 13 residues. CDR3 bases: TGTGCCACCTTCGGGGGGAGGGCCGGGGAGCTGTTTTTT. Its protein product is CATFGGRAGELFF.

This clonotype was picked up many times. The genes are TRBV2 and TRBJ2-5, with 11 bases identical to TRBD2. CDR1 is SNHLY, CDR2 FYNNEI, per germline. This CDR3 is built from 15 residues. V trimming: 6 bases; J trimming: 5 bases; junction bases outside the gene matches: 8. The CDR3: CASSLRGLAGETQYF. The DNA for the CDR3 is TGTGCCAGCAGCCTACGAGGACTAGCGGGCGAGACCCAGTACTTC.

The V gene is TRBV19, the J gene TRBJ2-7, with TRBD2 as a possible D gene (5 bases). Germline V lookup: CDR1 LNHDA, CDR2 SQIVND (reference sequence). The CDR3 contains 14 residues. Trimming took off 3 bases at V and 6 bases at J, with 15 bases between the two ends. The CDR3 region is CASSIEGGRSEQYF. The CDR3 coding sequence is TGTGCCAGTAGTATCGAAGGAGGTCGTTCCGAGCAGTACTTC.

This clonotype was seen a handful of times. This CDR3 is CASSSQTEAYGYTF. DNA of the CDR3: TGTGCCAGCAGCTCCCAGACAGAAGCCTATGGCTACACCTTC. The rearrangement uses TRBV7-2 and TRBJ1-2, with D possibly matching TRBD1 (5 bases). The CDR3 is 14 amino acids. Trimming removed 4 bases at V and 4 bases at J, with 13 bases between. Germline loops: CDR1 SGHTA, CDR2 FQGNSA.

This clonotype has a handful of counts. The chain combines TRBV5-6 with TRBJ1-1, with D uncertain. The CDR3 covers 17 residues. Germline CDR1 is SGHDT and CDR2 is YYEEEE. Trimming removed 2 bases from V and 5 bases from J, with 22 bases in between. CDR3 in amino acids: CASSFTDMDRIVTEAFF. CDR3 sequence (DNA): TGTGCCAGCAGCTTTACCGACATGGACCGGATTGTAACTGAAGCTTTCTTT.